These T cell receptor beta chains were read from a single sample in a study of OX40 agonist ivuxolimab in advanced cancers. Repertoires were generated with immunoSEQ multiplex PCR, while TCRdb's copy carries only in-frame clones and drops some. This table holds some 65,000 clones, about 85% found once. The source was CD4+ or CD8+ T cells sorted from blood, collected in a trial of the OX40 agonist ivuxolimab. The receptors stem from an adult with an advanced solid tumor such as melanoma, head and neck, liver or kidney cancer. Each CDR3 is given with its conserved first and last residue. Fields, in order: D gene, V gene, J gene, clone size, CDR3 protein, CDR3 DNA. D genes are given only for firm matches. Size tells how often a clone was seen (once, few, many) or the class of an expanded clone, and some rows leave it out.

>NA|TRBV29-1|TRBJ1-2|NA
CSVGVKSGESGYTF
TGCAGCGTTGGAGTCAAATCAGGGGAGTCTGGCTACACCTTC
>TRBD2|TRBV11-3|TRBJ2-2|NA
CASSPPPGLASGELFF
TGTGCCAGCAGCCCTCCACCGGGACTAGCGTCCGGGGAGCTGTTTTTT
>NA|TRBV6-5|TRBJ2-7|once
CASSSTVSRSYEQYF
TGTGCCAGCAGTTCTACGGTATCCCGCTCCTACGAGCAGTACTTC
>TRBD2|TRBV7-2|TRBJ2-3|NA
CASSLSGGPTDTQYF
TGTGCCAGCAGCTTAAGCGGGGGGCCCACAGATACGCAGTATTTT
>TRBD1|TRBV5-1|TRBJ2-5|NA
CASSLNNRGRVETQYF
TGCGCCAGCAGCTTGAACAACAGGGGGCGCGTGGAGACCCAGTACTTC
>TRBD1|TRBV11-2|TRBJ1-2|NA
CASSFRQGGFYGYTF
TGTGCCAGCAGCTTTAGGCAGGGGGGGTTCTATGGCTACACCTTC
>NA|TRBV11-3|TRBJ2-5|NA
CASSYQMGETQYF
TGTGCCAGCAGCTACCAGATGGGGGAGACCCAGTACTTC
>TRBD2|TRBV2|TRBJ2-1|NA
CARPYERRGGHEQFF
TGTGCCAGACCGTACGAAAGGCGGGGGGGCCATGAGCAGTTCTTC
>NA|TRBV6-5|TRBJ2-7|NA
CASSYGTTQTSYEQYF
TGTGCCAGCAGTTATGGGACCACGCAGACCTCCTACGAGCAGTACTTC
>NA|TRBV11-2|TRBJ1-3|NA
CASSLDRPGTGNTIYF
TGTGCCAGCAGCTTAGATAGGCCAGGGACTGGAAACACCATATATTTT
>NA|TRBV4-3|TRBJ1-1|NA
CASSLLGGMGTEAFF
TGCGCCAGCAGCCTCCTGGGGGGGATGGGCACTGAAGCTTTCTTT
>TRBD1|TRBV28|TRBJ2-7|NA
CASSLLTRTGRQYF
TGTGCCAGCAGTTTATTAACTCGGACAGGTAGGCAGTACTTC
>NA|TRBV9|TRBJ2-1|NA
CASSPWGQNEQFF
TGTGCCAGCAGCCCTTGGGGCCAAAATGAGCAGTTCTTC
>NA|TRBV9|TRBJ2-5|NA
CASSPTLNLETQYF
TGTGCCAGCAGCCCAACACTCAATCTAGAGACCCAGTACTTC
>NA|TRBV7-9|TRBJ2-7|NA
CASGRGETYEQYF
TGTGCCAGCGGCCGTGGGGAAACCTACGAGCAGTACTTC
>NA|TRBV11-2|TRBJ2-5|NA
CASSLQETQYF
TGTGCCAGCAGCCTGCAAGAGACCCAGTACTTC
>TRBD2|TRBV7-2|TRBJ2-1|NA
CASSLGLAGYNEQFF
TGTGCCAGCAGCTTAGGACTAGCGGGTTACAATGAGCAGTTCTTC
>NA|TRBV6-6|TRBJ1-4|NA
CASSWTATPEKLFF
TGTGCCAGCAGCTGGACAGCCACTCCTGAAAAACTGTTTTTT
>NA|TRBV7-2|TRBJ1-2|NA
CASSLDVGGGYTF
TGTGCCAGCAGCTTAGATGTGGGGGGGGGCTACACCTTC
>TRBD2|TRBV28|TRBJ2-7|once
CASSLAALAGDYEQYF
TGTGCCAGCAGTTTAGCCGCGCTAGCGGGGGATTACGAGCAGTACTTC
>NA|TRBV7-9|TRBJ1-1|NA
CASSSVLGGLNTEAFF
TGTGCCAGCAGCTCTGTTCTGGGGGGACTGAACACTGAAGCTTTCTTT
>NA|TRBV5-8|TRBJ1-5|NA
CASSLVGGAGNQPQHF
TGTGCCAGCAGCCTAGTCGGTGGGGCAGGCAATCAGCCCCAGCATTTT